Presented here are 24 T cell receptor beta chains from one specimen sequenced in a study of CD8 T cells in ankylosing spondylitis. TCRdb reanalysed the 5' RACE reads using MiXCR and keeps one entry per CDR3 protein. Altogether about 130,000 distinct CDR3 sequences are present, about 13% being singletons, with the ten largest covering about 3%. Sequenced: blood, either unsorted or a sorted T cell fraction (not recorded which). These receptors originate from a female donor with ankylosing spondylitis or in good health (not recorded which).

This clonotype was observed many times. The chain joins TRBV12-3 or TRBV12-4 to TRBJ1-1; D not certain. The CDR3 is made up of 15 amino acids. V dropped 6 bases and J dropped 0 bases, with 14 bases sitting between them. The DNA of the CDR3 is TGTGCCAGCAGCTCTTTAAGAGTTTTGAACACTGAAGCTTTCTTT. Translation gives CASSSLRVLNTEAFF.

This chain connects TRBV5-1 to TRBJ2-3; the D is unclear. V gave up 8 bases and J gave up 5 bases, with 9 bases separating them. The CDR3 runs to 11 residues. The germline CDR1 and CDR2 sequences are SGHRS and YFSETQ. The CDR3 nucleotides are TGCGCCAGTAGGAGCCAAGATACGCAGTATTTT. Encoded protein: CASRSQDTQYF.

Many counts were recorded for this clonotype. The chain combines TRBV7-3 with TRBJ1-1; D ambiguous. The CDR3 loop spans 15 amino acids. Germline lookup yields CDR1 SGHTA and CDR2 FQGTGA. V lost 2 bases, J lost 0 bases, and 10 bases lay in between. The CDR3 loop is CASSLLGGLNTEAFF. The CDR3 bases are TGTGCCAGCAGCTTATTAGGAGGGCTGAACACTGAAGCTTTCTTT.

The genes are TRBV18 and TRBJ2-5; 9 nucleotides align to TRBD1. The trim removed 0 bases at V and 2 bases at J, leaving 1 base unmatched. The germline V gene has CDR1 KGHSH and CDR2 LQKENI. The CDR3 has 15 amino acids. The CDR3 region is CASSPPGQGQETQYF. The CDR3 coding sequence is TGTGCCAGCTCACCACCGGGACAGGGACAAGAGACCCAGTACTTC.

This clonotype has ten or more counts. The chain has TRBV15 and TRBJ2-3; tentative D call: TRBD2 (6 bases). The CDR3 totals 16 residues. Germline-derived CDR1 and CDR2 are LNHNV and YYDKDF (reference sequence). Between the trimmed V and J ends, which lost 0 bases and 1 base, there was a span of 11 bases. CDR3 DNA sequence: TGTGCCACCAGCAGAGAACTAGCAGGACGCACAGATACGCAGTATTTT. Translating it yields CATSRELAGRTDTQYF.

This clonotype was seen at least ten times. One end of the junction does not line up with germline, which may come from a read error. The chain carries TRBV12-3 or TRBV12-4 and TRBJ2-7, with TRBD2 matching 11 bases. This CDR3 region has 14 residues. CDR3 sequence (DNA): TGTGCCAGCAGTCTAGCGGGAGGACTCGACGAGCAGTACTTC. As protein: CASSLAGGLDEQYF.

The V gene is TRBV18, the J gene TRBJ1-2; D remains unclear. Per the germline V gene, CDR1 is KGHSH and CDR2 is LQKENI. The CDR3 is made up of 14 amino acids. Deletions cut 3 bases from V and 6 bases from J, with 14 bases between. The CDR3 here is CASSPGQNSNGYTF. As DNA, the CDR3 is TGTGCCAGCTCACCCGGGCAGAATTCCAATGGCTACACCTTC.

The table lists this clonotype with a few counts. V and J are TRBV20-1 and TRBJ2-7; the match to TRBD2 covers 13 bases. The CDR3 has 14 residues. In germline, CDR1 is DFQATT, CDR2 SNEGSKA (reference sequence). J was trimmed by 11 bases and V by 5 bases; bases with no gene match: 12. CDR3 sequence: CSAPPGGLAGSEYF. The CDR3 DNA reads TGCAGTGCTCCGCCCGGGGGACTAGCGGGGTCGGAGTACTTC.

Of note for this clonotype: An end of the junction differs from the germline gene, which may be a read error. The V call is TRBV7-7, the J call TRBJ2-5, with 8 bases lining up with TRBD1. The CDR3 is 16 amino acids. The germline CDR1 and CDR2 sequences are SSHAT and FNYEAQ (reference sequence). The CDR3 sequence: CASSQRGQGWEETQYF. CDR3 DNA: TGTGCTAGCAGCCAACGAGGACAGGGTTGGGAGGAGACCCAGTACTTC.

A few counts support this clonotype. V gene TRBV7-9 combines with J gene TRBJ2-3, with a weak D call TRBD2 (6 bases). V was pared by 4 bases and J by 4 bases, with 15 bases between. CDR1 and CDR2 from the germline V gene are SEHNR and FQNEAQ (reference sequence). This CDR3 contains 15 residues. The CDR3 DNA is TGTGCCAGCAGCTATCCGGCGGGGAAAGCAGATACGCAGTATTTT. It translates to CASSYPAGKADTQYF.

This clonotype came up many times. This chain uses TRBV4-2 with TRBJ2-3; D assignment may be TRBD1 or TRBD2 (6 bases each). Trimming left V 0 bases short and J 1 base short, with 14 bases between. The CDR3 runs to 17 residues. The germline gives CDR1 LGHNA, CDR2 YNFKEQ. The CDR3 spells CASSQDDVRGRTDTQYF. Written as DNA, the CDR3 is TGTGCCAGCAGCCAAGATGACGTTCGGGGGCGCACAGATACGCAGTATTTT.

This clonotype was found many times. This rearrangement joins TRBV15 to TRBJ2-4; TRBD1 might be the D (6 bases). The CDR3 covers 17 residues. Germline assignment: CDR1 LNHNV and CDR2 YYDKDF (reference sequence). Trimming took 0 bases from V and 0 from J, leaving 12 bases between them. The CDR3 loop reads CATSRDIRGRAKNIQYF. CDR3 nucleotides: TGTGCCACCAGCAGAGATATCAGGGGCCGAGCCAAAAACATTCAGTACTTC. The complete variable domain, with remaining parts taken from reference TRBV15 and TRBJ2-4, reads DAMVIQNPRYQVTQFGKPVTLSCSQTLNHNVMYWYQQKSSQAPKLLFHYYDKDFNNEADTPDNFQSRRPNTSFCFLDIRSPGLGDTAMYLCATSRDIRGRAKNIQYFGAGTRLSVL.

There are many counts of this clonotype. V is TRBV27 and J is TRBJ2-3; D remains unclear. Germline V gene sequence: CDR1 MNHEY, CDR2 SMNVEV (reference sequence). This CDR3 contains 14 residues. V shed 2 bases and J shed 0 bases, with 6 bases lying between them. Here the CDR3 reads CASSLVWSTDTQYF. CDR3 in DNA: TGTGCCAGCAGTTTAGTTTGGAGCACAGATACGCAGTATTTT.

The table lists this clonotype with a few counts. This chain uses TRBV12-3 or TRBV12-4 with TRBJ2-2; TRBD2 agrees at 9 bases. This CDR3 has 14 residues. Trimming removed 6 bases from V and 5 bases from J; junction bases left unmatched: 4. The CDR3 here is CASRRGGSTGELFF. CDR3 DNA: TGTGCCAGCAGGCGGGGGGGCTCAACCGGGGAGCTGTTTTTT.

The chain uses TRBV5-1 and TRBJ1-1; 9 bases are shared with TRBD1. Trimming took 0 bases from V and 7 from J; bases not matched to a gene: 7. Germline V gene sequence: CDR1 SGHRS, CDR2 YFSETQ. This CDR3 comprises 15 residues. The DNA of the CDR3 is TGCGCCAGCAGCTTGGCGGACAGGGGACGGCTTGAAGCTTTCTTT. This sequence encodes CASSLADRGRLEAFF.

The CDR3, as DNA: TGTGCCAGCAGCGTTGGCTTAGCGGGGGGGGTCTCCTACGAGCAGTACTTC. As protein: CASSVGLAGGVSYEQYF. The V gene is TRBV9, the J gene TRBJ2-7, with TRBD2 matching 11 bases. The V gene end was trimmed by 2 bases and the J gene end by 0 bases; junction bases not matched to a gene: 7. The CDR3 covers 17 residues. Germline CDR1 reads SGDLS; CDR2 reads YYNGEE.

This clonotype has just a few counts. This chain joins TRBV7-3 and TRBJ2-1; 10 bases agree with TRBD2. Unmatched junction bases numbered 5, after V lost 4 bases and J lost 5 bases. Germline lookup yields CDR1 SGHTA and CDR2 FQGTGA. The CDR3 has 15 residues. In nucleotides, the CDR3 is TGTGCCAGCAGCTCATCAGCGGGAGGGAACAATGAGCAGTTCTTC. This encodes CASSSSAGGNNEQFF.

This clonotype was counted between two and nine times. J is TRBJ1-2 and V is TRBV19; no firm D call. The germline V gene encodes CDR1 LNHDA and CDR2 SQIVND (reference sequence). Trimming took off 3 bases at V and 6 bases at J, with 8 bases between the two ends. CDR3 length: 12 residues. The CDR3 protein is CASSISLDGYTF. The CDR3 nucleotides read TGTGCCAGTAGTATCTCCCTGGATGGCTACACCTTC.

This clonotype was counted at least ten times. The chain carries TRBV27 and TRBJ2-2; D perhaps matches TRBD2 (7 bases). Trimming left V 5 bases short and J 1 base short, with 20 bases between. CDR3 length: 18 amino acids. In germline, CDR1 is MNHEY, CDR2 SMNVEV (reference sequence). The CDR3 is CASSSFPRAGQNTGELFF. CDR3 DNA sequence: TGTGCCAGCAGTAGTTTCCCCCGAGCGGGACAGAACACCGGGGAGCTGTTTTTT.

A few counts support this clonotype. The rearrangement links TRBV11-2 to TRBJ2-3; D remains unclear. The CDR3 is 16 residues long. Per germline, CDR1 SGHAT and CDR2 FQNNGV. Trimming took off 4 bases at V and 1 base at J, with 15 bases between the two ends. CDR3 nucleotides: TGTGCCAGCAGCTCCTCCTCGATGAGCCGCACAGATACGCAGTATTTT. Its protein product is CASSSSSMSRTDTQYF.

The V call is TRBV11-3, the J call TRBJ1-1; D unresolved. V lost 5 bases, J lost 0 bases, and 7 bases lay in between. CDR3 length equals 13 residues. From germline, CDR1 is SGHNT and CDR2 YENEEA. The CDR3 loop is CASSRSMNTEAFF. The CDR3, as DNA: TGTGCCAGCAGCCGTTCGATGAACACTGAAGCTTTCTTT.

As to this clonotype: One end of the junction is discordant with germline, which a read error may explain. The chain combines TRBV12-3 or TRBV12-4 with TRBJ2-2, with TRBD2 matching over 7 bases. CDR3 length equals 15 residues. The DNA of the CDR3 is TGTGCCGGCAGTTTGGCGCGGGGGTACACCGGGGAGCTGTTTTTT. This encodes CAGSLARGYTGELFF.

This clonotype showed up many times. The rearrangement links TRBV21-1 to TRBJ2-1; TRBD2 is the table's D call and was not checked against the DNA. TRBV21-1 is classified as a pseudogene. The CDR3 covers 12 residues. CDR3 loop: CASSLERDSQFF. DNA for the CDR3: TGTGCCAGCAGCCTTGAGCGGGATAGTCAGTTCTTC.

This clonotype was counted at least ten times. The chain employs TRBV3-1 and TRBJ2-1; D is unclear. Germline V gene lookup returns CDR1 LGHDT and CDR2 YNNKEL (reference sequence). CDR3 length: 14 amino acids. Trimming removed 0 bases from V and 9 bases from J, with 12 bases in between. CDR3 nucleotide sequence: TGTGCCAGCAGCCAAGATGAACTGGTCCGTGAGCAGTTCTTC. Translating it yields CASSQDELVREQFF.